This T cell receptor beta chain was sequenced in a study of blood T cell repertoires in COVID-19. Study-wide background: Collection of acute and convalescent COVID-19 samples took place in the United States, Italy and Spain.

Clones were sequenced by immunoSEQ multiplex PCR, and TCRdb holds only the in-frame ones, with some missing. The sample contains 300,000 to 350,000 clones, roughly 89% of which appear only once. The CDR3 runs 18 residues. Germline trimming cut 7 bases from V and 3 bases from J; bases unmatched to any gene: 16. This receptor was obtained from a woman aged 18-29 years who had recovered from COVID-19. The sequencing sample was made of peripheral blood. The chain links TRBV23-1 to TRBJ2-2; 8 bases align to TRBD2. Being an ORF, TRBV23-1 has a function that is uncertain. This CDR3 reads CASTPKGGREEDTGELFF. The CDR3 DNA reads as TGCGCCAGCACTCCTAAGGGTGGGCGGGAGGAAGACACCGGGGAGCTGTTTTTT.